This note documents a single TCR beta chain sequence. The antigen remains undetermined. These data originate in a study of T cell responses to AZD1222 COVID-19 vaccine. Germline CDR1 is SGHTA and CDR2 is FQGTGA. V was clipped by 2 bases and J by 6 bases; unmatched bases: 10. CDR3 length equals 16 residues. Findings and caveats of the study: Among spike-specific TCRs, nearly half reportedly target unmutated variant regions. Mostly white British, mostly female donors; authors suggested clonal diversity may be underestimated. Repertoires in all cases were sampled only once the peak T cell response had passed.

The protocol was immunoSEQ multiplex PCR, while the TCRdb copy is restricted to in-frame clones and leaves out a portion. The table shows some 200,000 clones, with approximately 90% occurring only once. This chain uses TRBV7-3 with TRBJ2-3; TRBD2 agrees at 8 bases. This clonotype was obtained from an adult who received the AZD1222 COVID-19 vaccine. Source: peripheral blood, taken 28 days after the second AZD1222 dose. The CDR3 coding sequence is TGTGCCAGCAGCTTAGTGGGGCGGGAGGCTAGGGATACGCAGTATTTT. This gives the protein CASSLVGREARDTQYF.